This T cell receptor (beta chain) was sequenced for a study of T cell changes during pregnancy in multiple sclerosis. The data were produced by immunoSEQ multiplex PCR, yet TCRdb's version contains in-frame clones alone and is incomplete. The table shows some 79,000 clones, with around 90% occurring only once. CDR1 is LNHDA, CDR2 SQIVND, per germline (reference sequence). The CDR3 runs to 15 residues. V lost 7 bases to trimming and J lost 1 base, with 15 bases between them. This chain connects TRBV19 to TRBJ2-3; perhaps TRBD1 as D (6 bases). The TCR originated in a female donor with multiple sclerosis, enrolled in a pregnancy study. Sequencing was performed on CD4+ T cells from peripheral blood mononuclear cells, taken in the second trimester of pregnancy. The CDR3 here is CASTLQGYGTDTQYF. In DNA form, the CDR3 reads TGTGCCAGTACCCTGCAGGGGTACGGCACAGATACGCAGTATTTT.